Shown below are 28 T cell receptor beta chains from a single sample sequenced in a study of spatial heterogeneity in lung cancer. TCRdb re-analysed the 5' RACE reads in MiXCR, keeping a single row per CDR3 protein. The sample shows around 10,000 distinct CDR3 sequences, 3% to 4.5% of them seen only once. Time point denoted: sample taken at primary tumor resection. Specimen: PBMCs, collected at surgery. These TCRs come from a female donor with early-stage non-small cell lung cancer.

This clonotype has ten or more counts. The chain combines TRBV29-1 with TRBJ2-7; 16 nucleotides agree with TRBD2. The CDR3 runs 18 residues. The germline V gene has CDR1 SQVTM and CDR2 ANQGSEA. Unmatched junction bases numbered 10, after V lost 3 bases and J lost 2 bases. The DNA for the CDR3 is TGCAGCGTTGAGGGTCCGGGACTAGCGGGAGGGTCGACCTACGAGCAGTACTTC. Encoded protein: CSVEGPGLAGGSTYEQYF.

This clonotype was seen repeatedly, ten times or more. The J gene is TRBJ2-7, the V gene TRBV6-5; D is tentatively TRBD1 or TRBD2 (5 bases each). The CDR3 is 13 residues long. Trimming shortened V by 4 bases and J by 6 bases, and 13 bases separated the two germline ends. Germline assignment: CDR1 MNHEY and CDR2 SVGAGI. The CDR3 sequence is CASSLDPGGEQYF. In nucleotides, the CDR3 is TGTGCCAGCAGTTTGGATCCTGGGGGCGAGCAGTACTTC.

This clonotype showed up just once. The chain joins TRBV7-2 to TRBJ2-5, with 8 bases identical to TRBD1. Germline V gene lookup returns CDR1 SGHTA and CDR2 FQGNSA. Germline trimming cut 2 bases from V and 5 bases from J; bases unmatched to any gene: 7. The length of the CDR3 is 15 residues. The CDR3 DNA reads TGTGCCAGCAGCTTATACCCAGGGGGCGAGGAGACCCAGTACTTC. Protein sequence: CASSLYPGGEETQYF.

At least ten counts were recorded for this clonotype. The chain recombines TRBV7-2 with TRBJ2-5, with TRBD2 matching over 7 bases. Germline CDR1 reads SGHTA; CDR2 reads FQGNSA. V was clipped by 5 bases and J by 3 bases; unmatched bases: 0. This CDR3 spans 12 amino acids. The CDR3 protein is CASSRGEETQYF. DNA of the CDR3: TGTGCCAGCAGCCGGGGGGAAGAGACCCAGTACTTC.

This clonotype showed up many times. The chain joins TRBV20-1 to TRBJ2-1; 9 nucleotides align to TRBD2. The CDR3 has 15 residues. After removal of 5 bases from V and 1 base from J, the junction contained 6 bases not matched to a gene. Germline V gene lookup returns CDR1 DFQATT and CDR2 SNEGSKA (reference sequence). CDR3 sequence: CSAPRLADSYNEQFF. CDR3 in DNA: TGCAGTGCTCCCCGACTAGCGGATTCCTACAATGAGCAGTTCTTC.

This clonotype was picked up many times. The genes are TRBV28 and TRBJ1-2; D gene unclear. Germline loops: CDR1 MDHEN, CDR2 SYDVKM. V dropped 2 bases and J dropped 0 bases, with 10 bases sitting between them. The CDR3 is made up of 15 amino acids. CDR3 nucleotide sequence: TGTGCCAGCAGTTTAACCCTCGGAGCTAACTATGGCTACACCTTC. Residues: CASSLTLGANYGYTF.

In this sample, this clonotype turned up many times. The rearrangement links TRBV4-2 to TRBJ2-3, with 11 bases fitting TRBD2. Germline V gene data show CDR1 as LGHNA and CDR2 as YNFKEQ. Trimming cost V 4 bases and J 0 bases; bases outside gene matches: 15. The CDR3 contains 20 residues. The CDR3 sequence: CASSLRSGTSGGGSTDTQYF. Written as DNA, the CDR3 is TGTGCCAGCAGCCTTCGCTCCGGGACTAGCGGAGGTGGGAGCACAGATACGCAGTATTTT.

The table lists this clonotype with many counts. This chain links TRBV5-1 with TRBJ2-1; 9 nucleotides line up with TRBD2. The J segment lost 0 bases and the V segment lost 3 bases, leaving 4 bases of the junction unmatched. The CDR3 spans 16 residues. The germline CDR1 and CDR2 sequences are SGHRS and YFSETQ. The CDR3 sequence is CASSWGSGSSYNEQFF. CDR3 bases: TGCGCCAGCAGCTGGGGTAGCGGGAGCTCCTACAATGAGCAGTTCTTC.

This clonotype was seen at least ten times. The chain links TRBV12-3 or TRBV12-4 to TRBJ2-1, with D unresolved. V lost 6 bases and J lost 8, with 17 bases in between. The CDR3 has 14 amino acids. CDR3 amino acids: CASRSRPRTDEQFF. The DNA for the CDR3 is TGTGCCAGCAGATCACGGCCAAGAACCGATGAGCAGTTCTTC.

This clonotype was recorded at least ten times. V usage is TRBV6-6 and J usage is TRBJ1-1; 12 nucleotides align to TRBD1. The germline V gene has CDR1 MNHNY and CDR2 SVGAGI (reference sequence). With V trimmed by 8 bases and J by 4 bases, 5 bases remained unmatched. This CDR3 has 14 residues. CDR3 DNA sequence: TGTGCCAGCGGGGACAGGGGGCGGCTCACTGAAGCTTTCTTT. This encodes CASGDRGRLTEAFF.

This clonotype showed up many times. The V call is TRBV5-3, the J call TRBJ2-5, with TRBD2 identical over 9 bases. TRBV5-3 is designated an ORF whose function remains uncertain. V was pared by 2 bases and J by 3 bases, with 5 bases of the junction left unmatched. CDR3 length: 15 amino acids. This CDR3 is CARSFPASGKETQYF. The CDR3, as DNA: TGTGCCAGAAGCTTTCCCGCTAGCGGGAAAGAGACCCAGTACTTC.

This clonotype has a count of ten or more. This chain uses TRBV28 with TRBJ2-4; tentatively, D is TRBD2 (7 bases). CDR3 size: 15 residues. V lost 5 bases and J lost 7, with 18 bases in between. Germline V CDR1 and CDR2: MDHEN, SYDVKM. The CDR3 nucleotides are TGTGCCAGCAGTCCCACCCGGGGGGCGGTGAACATTCAGTACTTC. Its translation: CASSPTRGAVNIQYF. Drawing the rest from reference TRBV28 and TRBJ2-4, the complete variable domain is DVKVTQSSRYLVKRTGEKVFLECVQDMDHENMFWYRQDPGLGLRLIYFSYDVKMKEKGDIPEGYSVSREKKERFSLILESASTNQTSMYLCASSPTRGAVNIQYFGAGTRLSVL.

This clonotype was observed at least ten times. The V and J genes are TRBV2 and TRBJ2-1, with 10 positions matching TRBD2. The CDR3 consists of 15 residues. V shed 4 bases and J 6 bases; nucleotides not matched to a gene: 6. The germline V gene has CDR1 SNHLY and CDR2 FYNNEI. In DNA, the CDR3 is TGTGCCAGCAGTGTAACAGCGGGGGGGCCCAATGAGCAGTTCTTC. Translation: CASSVTAGGPNEQFF.

The CDR3 loop is CASSLDSGAFF. CDR3 coding DNA: TGTGCCAGCAGCCTAGACAGCGGAGCTTTCTTT. V gene TRBV28 combines with J gene TRBJ1-1; the D gene is possibly TRBD1 (5 bases). This CDR3 contains 11 residues. Looked up from germline, CDR1 is MDHEN and CDR2 is SYDVKM. The V end was cut by 6 bases, the J end by 10 bases, with 12 bases between.

This clonotype was observed at least ten times. This sequence joins TRBV12-3 or TRBV12-4 and TRBJ2-4; D remains unclear. The CDR3 length is 15 residues. The ends were cut back, 3 bases at V and 3 bases at J, with 12 bases in the middle. The CDR3 DNA sequence: TGTGCCAGCAGTTTCCTACAACCGGGCAAAAACATTCAGTACTTC. Its translation: CASSFLQPGKNIQYF.

This clonotype has ten or more counts. The chain recombines TRBV20-1 with TRBJ2-3; 8 bases map to TRBD2. Germline lookup yields CDR1 DFQATT and CDR2 SNEGSKA (reference sequence). Germline trimming cut 0 bases from V and 10 bases from J; bases unmatched to any gene: 9. The CDR3 extends over 14 amino acids. CDR3: CSARDSQRERAQYF. CDR3 sequence (DNA): TGCAGTGCTAGAGACTCCCAGCGGGAGCGGGCGCAGTATTTT.

This clonotype showed up many times. This chain connects TRBV30 to TRBJ2-1, with 7 bases lining up with TRBD1. Trimming removed 4 bases from V and 0 bases from J; junction bases left unmatched: 6. Germline V gene sequence: CDR1 GTSNPN, CDR2 SVGIG (reference sequence). CDR3 length equals 15 residues. The CDR3 loop reads CAWKGQRSSYNEQFF. The CDR3 DNA sequence: TGTGCCTGGAAGGGACAGAGAAGCTCCTACAATGAGCAGTTCTTC.

The V gene is TRBV11-1, the J gene TRBJ2-7; 11 nucleotides agree with TRBD1. The CDR3 is made up of 15 amino acids. Germline CDR1 SGHAT, CDR2 FQDESV (reference sequence). The J segment lost 2 bases and the V segment lost 5 bases, leaving 5 bases of the junction unmatched. CDR3 sequence (DNA): TGTGCCAGCAGCCGGGGACAGGGGGACCCCTACGAGCAGTACTTC. Protein: CASSRGQGDPYEQYF.

Ten or more counts support this clonotype. This chain connects TRBV20-1 to TRBJ2-1; no clear D. The germline V gene has CDR1 DFQATT and CDR2 SNEGSKA (reference sequence). Trimming left V 3 bases short and J 8 bases short, with 11 bases between. This CDR3 spans 12 amino acids. In DNA form, the CDR3 reads TGCAGTGCTAGTGGAACAGTTGATGAGCAGTTCTTC. Translation gives CSASGTVDEQFF.

In its sample, this clonotype was seen many times. The V and J genes are TRBV28 and TRBJ2-3; perhaps TRBD1 as D (6 bases). Germline V gene sequence: CDR1 MDHEN, CDR2 SYDVKM. The CDR3 extends over 15 amino acids. Trimming pared 3 bases from V and 4 bases from J, leaving 14 bases between. CDR3 DNA: TGTGCCAGCAGTTTGGTACAGGGCTTTTCAGATACGCAGTATTTT. It yields the protein CASSLVQGFSDTQYF.

The table lists this clonotype with many counts. This chain joins TRBV20-1 and TRBJ2-7, with 8 bases matching TRBD1. The CDR3 is 14 residues long. With V trimmed by 3 bases and J by 3 bases, 7 bases remained unmatched. Germline V gives CDR1 DFQATT, CDR2 SNEGSKA (reference sequence). CDR3 in amino acids: CSARARTGIYEQYF. As DNA, the CDR3 is TGCAGTGCTAGGGCCCGGACAGGGATCTACGAGCAGTACTTC.

This clonotype appeared many times. The gene calls are TRBV18 and TRBJ2-3; a possible D gene is TRBD2 (5 bases). The germline CDR1 and CDR2 sequences are KGHSH and LQKENI. The V end lost 3 bases, the J end lost 6 bases, and 13 bases lay between the germline ends. This CDR3 is 14 amino acids long. The CDR3 nucleotides read TGTGCCAGCTCACCTGTCCTCGGGGTTGATACGCAGTATTTT. Amino acids: CASSPVLGVDTQYF.

This clonotype was counted many times. The chain carries TRBV7-9 and TRBJ2-1; 8 nucleotides line up with TRBD2. The V segment lost 5 bases and the J segment 7 bases; nucleotides outside the gene matches: 19. Germline V gene sequence: CDR1 SEHNR, CDR2 FQNEAQ (reference sequence). The CDR3 runs to 18 residues. The CDR3 nucleotides read TGTGCCAGCAGCCCAGACCCCCCGACGGGAGGGCCTAGGAATGAGCAGTTCTTC. Translation gives CASSPDPPTGGPRNEQFF. Looking up the rest from reference TRBV7-9 and TRBJ2-1 gives the full variable domain: DTGVSQNPRHKITKRGQNVTFRCDPISEHNRLYWYRQTLGQGPEFLTYFQNEAQLEKSRLLSDRFSAERPKGSFSTLEIQRTEQGDSAMYLCASSPDPPTGGPRNEQFFGPGTRLTVL.

This clonotype was detected ten times or more. V gene TRBV28 combines with J gene TRBJ2-2; TRBD2 aligns across 7 bases. Per germline, CDR1 MDHEN and CDR2 SYDVKM. V gave up 5 bases and J gave up 7 bases; unmatched junction bases: 13. The CDR3 spans 16 residues. CDR3 sequence reads: CASSVTGGSAYGELFF. The CDR3 DNA reads as TGTGCCAGCAGTGTTACGGGCGGGAGTGCGTACGGGGAGCTGTTTTTT.

In its sample, this clonotype was seen many times. The chain joins TRBV7-2 to TRBJ2-2, with TRBD1 matching 8 bases. Germline CDR1 is SGHTA and CDR2 is FQGNSA. V shed 5 bases, J shed 3 bases, and the junction held 11 bases outside the gene matches. This CDR3 has 17 amino acids. CDR3: CASSPSGRQGYTGELFF. The CDR3 DNA follows: TGTGCCAGCAGCCCATCCGGGCGACAGGGGTACACCGGGGAGCTGTTTTTT.

Here the CDR3 reads CASSPGSLAQETQYF. CDR3 bases: TGTGCCAGCAGCCCAGGCTCCCTAGCACAAGAGACCCAGTACTTC. The chain is built from TRBV7-6 and TRBJ2-5; D might be TRBD2 (5 bases). Trimming took 5 bases from V and 2 from J, leaving 15 bases between them. The germline gives CDR1 SGHVS, CDR2 FNYEAQ. The CDR3 is 15 residues long. Looking up the rest from reference TRBV7-6 and TRBJ2-5 gives the full variable domain: GAGVSQSPRYKVTKRGQDVALRCDPISGHVSLYWYRQALGQGPEFLTYFNYEAQQDKSGLPNDRFSAERPEGSISTLTIQRTEQRDSAMYRCASSPGSLAQETQYFGPGTRLLVL.

The chain recombines TRBV7-9 with TRBJ2-1; no reliable D call. Germline V gene sequence: CDR1 SEHNR, CDR2 FQNEAQ (reference sequence). This CDR3 is 13 amino acids long. V gave up 1 base and J gave up 4 bases, with 5 bases separating them. The CDR3 loop is CASSLVLYNEQFF. The CDR3 DNA is TGTGCCAGCAGCTTAGTCCTGTACAATGAGCAGTTCTTC.

This clonotype was counted at least ten times. The chain links TRBV6-1 to TRBJ2-1; 7 bases map to TRBD2. CDR1 and CDR2 (germline): MNHNS, SASEGT. The CDR3 is made up of 15 amino acids. Trimming cost V 6 bases and J 5 bases; bases outside gene matches: 10. The CDR3 protein is CASSRGTGLHNEQFF. CDR3 DNA: TGTGCCAGCAGCCGCGGCACGGGACTACACAATGAGCAGTTCTTC.